Shown below are 20 T cell receptor beta chains from a single sample sequenced in a study of T cells in Graves' hyperthyroidism and ophthalmopathy. Amplified TCR beta CDR3 regions derived from RNA transcripts. TCR CDR3 underwent first-round RT-PCR with the HTBI primer set. TCRdb re-derived calls from the multiplex PCR reads in MiXCR, one entry per CDR3 protein. The sample consists of about 480,000 distinct CDR3 sequences, 20% to 25% of them appearing once. The sequenced sample consisted of blood. The origin of the receptors is an older woman with Graves' ophthalmopathy.

On this clonotype itself: The CDR3 carries no conserved terminal phenylalanine or tryptophan, so it likely arises from a read error. The V and J genes are TRBV6-2 or TRBV6-3 and TRBJ2-3; 11 nucleotides match TRBD2. Germline values: CDR1 MNHEY, CDR2 SVGEGT. The junction had 10 bases not matched to a gene; V was cut back by 6 bases and J by 2 bases. The CDR3 has 17 residues. CDR3 nucleotide sequence: TGTGCCAGCAGCCCCTTACTAGCGGGAGTCCCCACAGATACGCAGTATTCT. This gives the protein CASSPLLAGVPTDTQYS.

The chain links TRBV20-1 to TRBJ2-5, with 7 positions matching TRBD2. This CDR3 is 15 amino acids long. The V segment lost 0 bases and the J segment 2 bases; nucleotides outside the gene matches: 6. Germline lookup yields CDR1 DFQATT and CDR2 SNEGSKA (reference sequence). The CDR3 DNA follows: TGCAGTGCTAGAGATGCGGGAGTGGTACAAGAGACCCAGTACTTC. Translation: CSARDAGVVQETQYF.

Turning to this clonotype: This sequence may be a read error, since a much larger clone differs from it by one base. The gene calls are TRBV28 and TRBJ1-4; no firm D call. This CDR3 is 15 amino acids long. Germline V CDR1 and CDR2: MDHEN, SYDVKM. In DNA form, the CDR3 reads TGTGCCAACAGTGCCCGCGGGGTGGCGGATGAAAAACTGTTTTTT. Amino acid sequence: CANSARGVADEKLFF.

The chain joins TRBV19 to TRBJ1-5; the match to TRBD1 covers 8 bases. After removal of 6 bases from V and 0 bases from J, the junction contained 10 bases not matched to a gene. CDR3 length: 17 residues. Per germline, CDR1 LNHDA and CDR2 SQIVND (reference sequence). The CDR3 DNA reads TGTGCCAGTAGCCACGGACAGGGTCAGGATAGCAATCAGCCCCAGCATTTT. It translates to CASSHGQGQDSNQPQHF.

The chain is built from TRBV6-1 and TRBJ2-5, with 9 nucleotides matching TRBD2. The V segment lost 6 bases and the J segment 4 bases; nucleotides outside the gene matches: 15. Germline CDR1 reads MNHNS; CDR2 reads SASEGT. CDR3 length: 17 amino acids. The CDR3 loop reads CASSLSGVLAGRETQYF. CDR3 nucleotide sequence: TGTGCCAGCAGCCTCTCCGGGGTGCTAGCGGGAAGAGAGACCCAGTACTTC.

There are many counts of this clonotype. The V gene is TRBV25-1, the J gene TRBJ2-7; 8 nucleotides align to TRBD1. Germline trimming cut 1 base from V and 5 bases from J; bases unmatched to any gene: 4. Germline CDR1 and CDR2: MGHDK and SYGVNS. The CDR3 contains 14 residues. For the CDR3, the DNA is TGTGCCAGCAGTGAATGGACAGGGCTAGACGAGCAGTACTTC. It specifies CASSEWTGLDEQYF.

This clonotype occurred once. In this CDR3 the conserved last residue, phenylalanine or tryptophan, is missing, so a read error is likely. No DNA is shown, since the ends of the CDR3 on it are uncertain; the CDR3 is the one TCRdb lists. The V gene is TRBV7-2, the J gene TRBJ1-2; the table's D gene call, TRBD1, was not cross checked with the DNA. The CDR3 region is 11 residues in length, termini included. Looked up from germline, CDR1 is SGHTA and CDR2 is FQGNSA. The chain's CDR3 is CASSYIDSAPC.

This clonotype was seen many times. The chain carries TRBV5-1 and TRBJ2-7; D gene ambiguous. V was cut by 3 bases and J by 1 base, with 8 bases left in between. The CDR3 spans 13 residues. Germline V gives CDR1 SGHRS, CDR2 YFSETQ. In DNA, the CDR3 is TGCGCCAGCAGCTCGGGCCCGTCCTACGAGCAGTACTTC. Residues: CASSSGPSYEQYF.

This chain joins TRBV6-1 and TRBJ2-1, with 7 bases aligning to TRBD1. CDR3 length: 13 residues. From germline, CDR1 is MNHNS and CDR2 SASEGT. V lost 6 bases and J lost 6; bases outside the gene matches: 5. The CDR3 sequence: CASRTTGSNEQFF. CDR3 in DNA: TGTGCCAGCAGGACGACAGGGAGCAATGAGCAGTTCTTC.

A remark on this clonotype: This may arise from a read error, as a much more abundant clone is one base away. The chain joins TRBV6-2 or TRBV6-3 to TRBJ1-1; the D is unclear. The germline CDR1 and CDR2 sequences are MNHEY and SVGEGT. The CDR3 has 14 amino acids. The CDR3 region is CAGSTTPMNTEAFF. Here the CDR3 DNA reads TGTGCCGGCAGTACAACGCCGATGAACACTGAAGCTTTCTTT.

This clonotype showed up just a few times. The chain couples TRBV6-1 to TRBJ1-2; D is ambiguous. This CDR3 spans 15 amino acids. CDR1 and CDR2 (germline): MNHNS, SASEGT. Deletions cut 5 bases from V and 2 bases from J, with 15 bases between. The CDR3 is CASSLSMGSNYGYTF. In nucleotides, the CDR3 is TGTGCCAGCAGTCTTTCTATGGGGTCCAACTATGGCTACACCTTC.

This clonotype was recorded many times. The chain is built from TRBV3-1 and TRBJ2-1; 7 nucleotides align to TRBD2. This CDR3 contains 15 residues. The V and J ends lost 2 bases and 8 bases, in that order; junction bases with no gene match: 9. Germline-derived CDR1 and CDR2 are LGHDT and YNNKEL (reference sequence). The CDR3 nucleotides read TGTGCCAGCAGCCAAATAGCGGGCCGAGGAGATGAGCAGTTCTTC. Residues: CASSQIAGRGDEQFF.

A few counts support this clonotype. The chain employs TRBV18 and TRBJ1-1; D call uncertain. The germline gives CDR1 KGHSH, CDR2 LQKENI. The CDR3 has 13 amino acids. The V and J ends lost 6 bases and 3 bases respectively, with 11 bases between them. CDR3: CASSPQVDTEAFF. CDR3 coding DNA: TGTGCCAGCTCCCCGCAGGTAGACACTGAAGCTTTCTTT.

The sample holds a few counts of this clonotype. The genes are TRBV30 and TRBJ1-1; D may be TRBD1 (5 bases). V was shortened by 0 bases and J by 7 bases, with 12 bases between the two germline ends. There are 13 residues in the CDR3. Germline CDR1 and CDR2: GTSNPN and SVGIG (reference sequence). CDR3 residues: CAWSVQGRGEAFF. CDR3 in DNA: TGTGCCTGGAGTGTCCAGGGAAGGGGTGAAGCTTTCTTT.

This clonotype was counted only a few times. The genes are TRBV6-5 and TRBJ1-5, with a tentative D call TRBD1 (5 bases). CDR1 and CDR2 (germline): MNHEY, SVGAGI. This CDR3 has 15 amino acids. Trimming removed 0 bases at V and 3 bases at J, with 9 bases between. The CDR3 loop is CASSYSRDANQPQHF. As DNA, the CDR3 is TGTGCCAGCAGTTACTCCAGGGACGCCAATCAGCCCCAGCATTTT.

This clonotype turned up a few times. The rearrangement joins TRBV20-1 to TRBJ2-7, with a weak D call TRBD2 (6 bases). The V gene's germline CDR1 is DFQATT and CDR2 SNEGSKA (reference sequence). The CDR3 length is 15 residues. The V end was cut by 4 bases, the J end by 3 bases, with 19 bases between. Here the CDR3 reads CSATNLRGTLYEQYF. CDR3 nucleotides: TGCAGTGCTACTAATCTTCGCGGGACCCTCTACGAGCAGTACTTC.

This chain uses TRBV7-2 with TRBJ1-2; D is unresolved. This CDR3 is built from 15 residues. With 1 base removed from V and 4 bases from J, the gap between germline ends came to 13 bases. Germline assignment: CDR1 SGHTA and CDR2 FQGNSA. DNA for the CDR3: TGTGCCAGCAGCTTAGTTATAGGGCCGGGCTATGGCTACACCTTC. Its protein is CASSLVIGPGYGYTF.

In this sample, this clonotype turned up a few times. This rearrangement joins TRBV20-1 to TRBJ2-7; D is perhaps TRBD1 (5 bases). The CDR3 is 14 residues long. The ends were cut back, 6 bases at V and 5 bases at J, with 20 bases in the middle. The V gene's germline CDR1 is DFQATT and CDR2 SNEGSKA (reference sequence). The CDR3 bases are TGCAGTGCGCCAGACAGACGAACTACCCACGAGCAGTACTTC. Protein sequence: CSAPDRRTTHEQYF.

This clonotype was seen a few times. V is TRBV10-2 and J is TRBJ2-7; 11 nucleotides match TRBD2. The CDR3 runs 15 residues. Germline-derived CDR1 and CDR2 are WSHSY and SAAADI. V was clipped by 5 bases and J by 3 bases; unmatched bases: 6. The CDR3: CASSSLAGGIYEQYF. CDR3 bases: TGCGCCAGCAGTTCCCTAGCGGGAGGAATCTACGAGCAGTACTTC.

J is TRBJ2-3 and V is TRBV24-1; D remains ambiguous. The germline V and J ends were trimmed by 10 bases and 3 bases, with 19 bases remaining between them. The CDR3 contains 15 residues. Looked up from germline, CDR1 is KGHDR and CDR2 is SFDVKD. Here the CDR3 DNA reads TGTGCCACGAGCGAAGGCGACTCAAGAACAGATACGCAGTATTTT. Residues: CATSEGDSRTDTQYF.